What follows are 13 T cell receptor beta chains derived from one specimen sequenced in a study of shared clonotypes between healthy human individuals. CD45RO negativity and positive selection for CCR7 defined naive CD8 cells, a population that excluded terminally differentiated effector memory CD45RA+ cells. Profiling relied on immunoSEQ multiplex PCR, and the TCRdb table lists in-frame clones only, not all of them. The sample has millions of clones; under 95% are singletons. The source material was naive CD8+ T cells from PBMCs. The receptor source for this set is a man in his late teens or twenties in good health. Some clones in this sample may be carry-over from other donors' samples.

The chain is built from TRBV7-9 and TRBJ2-2; D gene unclear. Trimming cost V 8 bases and J 1 base, with 11 bases left between them. The length of the CDR3 is 14 residues. Germline V lookup: CDR1 SEHNR, CDR2 FQNEAQ (reference sequence). The CDR3 loop reads CASLPALNTGELFF. The CDR3 DNA reads TGTGCCAGCCTCCCGGCCCTGAACACCGGGGAGCTGTTTTTT.

A single count supports this clone. In the same sample, other DNA sequences code for this CDR3. V usage is TRBV27 and J usage is TRBJ2-5; D gene unclear. Germline V gene data show CDR1 as MNHEY and CDR2 as SMNVEV (reference sequence). V was trimmed by 1 base and J by 2 bases, leaving 5 bases between them. The CDR3 runs 13 residues. CDR3: CASSLWRQETQYF. CDR3 coding DNA: TGTGCCAGCAGTTTATGGCGACAAGAGACCCAGTACTTC.

V is TRBV9 and J is TRBJ2-7; 8 bases align to TRBD2. V gave up 3 bases and J gave up 7 bases; unmatched junction bases: 12. CDR1 and CDR2 (germline): SGDLS, YYNGEE. The CDR3 consists of 15 residues. CDR3 nucleotide sequence: TGTGCCAGCAGCGCAAAAAGCGGGAGAGGTGATGAGCAGTACTTC. Its translation is CASSAKSGRGDEQYF.

V usage is TRBV27 and J usage is TRBJ2-5; 8 bases agree with TRBD2. CDR3 length: 15 amino acids. CDR1 is MNHEY, CDR2 SMNVEV, per germline (reference sequence). The J segment lost 5 bases and the V segment lost 5 bases, leaving 10 bases of the junction unmatched. CDR3 coding DNA: TGTGCCAGCAGTATCACCCGGGGGGGATGGGAGACCCAGTACTTC. The encoded protein is CASSITRGGWETQYF.

V and J are TRBV9 and TRBJ2-3; the D is unclear. This CDR3 is 16 amino acids long. Germline V lookup: CDR1 SGDLS, CDR2 YYNGEE. Trimming removed 4 bases at V and 1 base at J, with 16 bases between. The CDR3 DNA is TGTGCCAGCAGCCCGAGCTCCCGCCTTGGCACAGATACGCAGTATTTT. Amino acids: CASSPSSRLGTDTQYF.

The rearrangement joins TRBV29-1 to TRBJ2-1; 8 nucleotides line up with TRBD2. Germline loops: CDR1 SQVTM, CDR2 ANQGSEA. This CDR3 is 14 amino acids long. Trimming at V came to 7 bases and at J to 9 bases, leaving 14 bases not matched to a gene. CDR3 nucleotides: TGCAGCGGAGGGGGTTTGGCGGGAGGTCCTGAGCAGTTCTTC. It specifies CSGGGLAGGPEQFF.

The V and J genes are TRBV7-2 and TRBJ2-5, with TRBD2 matching 9 bases. This CDR3 has 19 amino acids. The germline CDR1 and CDR2 sequences are SGHTA and FQGNSA. V shed 1 base and J 4 bases; nucleotides not matched to a gene: 16. This chain's CDR3 is CASSLGISGSNSLRETQYF. In DNA form, the CDR3 reads TGTGCCAGCAGCTTAGGAATTAGCGGGAGCAATTCACTTCGAGAGACCCAGTACTTC. The whole variable domain, remainder taken from reference TRBV7-2 and TRBJ2-5, is GAGVSQSPSNKVTEKGKDVELRCDPISGHTALYWYRQSLGQGLEFLIYFQGNSAPDKSGLPSDRFSAERTGGSVSTLTIQRTQQEDSAVYLCASSLGISGSNSLRETQYFGPGTRLLVL.

The chain recombines TRBV10-3 with TRBJ2-7, with D unclear. The CDR3 has 13 residues. Germline V gene lookup returns CDR1 ENHRY and CDR2 SYGVKD. With 1 base removed from V and 6 bases from J, the gap between germline ends came to 10 bases. The CDR3 bases are TGTGCCATCAGTGAGTATACTAAGGGCGAGCAGTACTTC. Residues: CAISEYTKGEQYF.

The V call is TRBV19, the J call TRBJ1-2; a possible D gene is TRBD1 (6 bases). The V end lost 5 bases, the J end lost 4 bases, and 11 bases lay between the germline ends. This CDR3 has 13 residues. CDR1 and CDR2 (germline): LNHDA, SQIVND (reference sequence). DNA for the CDR3: TGTGCCAGTAGTCTCAGACAGGTCTATGGCTACACCTTC. It codes for CASSLRQVYGYTF.

The chain joins TRBV29-1 to TRBJ1-2; D not certain. Trimming took 0 bases from V and 8 from J, leaving 10 bases between them. CDR1 and CDR2 (germline): SQVTM, ANQGSEA. There are 12 residues in the CDR3. CDR3 protein: CSVEDQTWGYTF. CDR3 DNA sequence: TGCAGCGTTGAAGATCAGACGTGGGGCTACACCTTC.

The chain has TRBV15 and TRBJ2-1; 12 bases fit TRBD2. J gave up 10 bases and V 4 bases, and 11 bases lay outside the gene matches. This CDR3 has 16 amino acids. Germline V gives CDR1 LNHNV, CDR2 YYDKDF (reference sequence). DNA of the CDR3: TGTGCCACCAGCAAAAGGACTAGCGGGACCCCCGGGGAGCAGTTCTTC. Translation: CATSKRTSGTPGEQFF.

The V gene is TRBV9, the J gene TRBJ1-2, with a tentative D call TRBD1 (5 bases). Per the germline V gene, CDR1 is SGDLS and CDR2 is YYNGEE. The CDR3 loop spans 15 amino acids. V lost 2 bases and J lost 8, with 19 bases in between. As DNA, the CDR3 is TGTGCCAGCAGCGTCTCAGGGTCAGACGGGGGAGGCTACACCTTC. The encoded protein is CASSVSGSDGGGYTF.

The CDR3 DNA sequence: TGTGCCAGCAGTTTTGGGGTCTCCTACAATGAGCAGTTCTTC. This codes for CASSFGVSYNEQFF. The chain has TRBV28 and TRBJ2-1; D is unresolved. The V end lost 3 bases, the J end lost 0 bases, and 6 bases lay between the germline ends. This CDR3 region has 14 residues. Germline loops: CDR1 MDHEN, CDR2 SYDVKM. Based on the CDR3 plus reference TRBV28 and TRBJ2-1, the full variable domain is DVKVTQSSRYLVKRTGEKVFLECVQDMDHENMFWYRQDPGLGLRLIYFSYDVKMKEKGDIPEGYSVSREKKERFSLILESASTNQTSMYLCASSFGVSYNEQFFGPGTRLTVL.